This is a list of T cell receptor delta chains from one sample in a study of Vδ1+ human thymocytes. TCRdb reapplied CATT to the multiplex PCR reads. The sample carries 50,000 to 60,000 delta-chain clones, more than 12% recorded once. Sequenced input: Vdelta1+ gamma-delta thymocytes from the thymus. These receptors were collected from a girl under three years old who had congenital heart surgery. The CDR3 runs from the conserved cysteine through the conserved F or W. D genes are given only for firm matches. Not every row has a clone size; where given, it reads once, few, many or a size class.

abundance,j_gene,d_gene,v_gene,CDR3nt,CDR3aa
NA,TRDJ1,TRDD3,TRDV1,TGTGCTCTTGGGGCCTCCGTGATGCGGGGGGATACCCCAAAACGGTCAACCGATAAACTCATCTTT,CALGASVMRGDTPKRSTDKLIF
few,TRDJ1,TRDD3,TRDV2,TGTGCCTGTGACTCCGTCAGAGCCCCTGAACCAGAAAGAGAGGATACGGGGTACACCGATAAACTCATCTTT,CACDSVRAPEPEREDTGYTDKLIF
NA,TRDJ1,NA,TRDV1,TGTGCTCTTGGGGAGTCCCAGGATCCCTTCCTGGGAACTGGGGGTGACACCGATAAACTCATCTTT,CALGESQDPFLGTGGDTDKLIF
few,TRDJ1,NA,TRDV1,TGTGCTCTTGGGGACGTAAGTATTCGGACCGATAAACTCATCTTT,CALGDVSIRTDKLIF
NA,TRDJ1,TRDD3,TRDV1,TGTGCTCTTGGGGACCCCCCGTACTGGGGGATACGCGGGGGGTACACCGATAAACTCATCTTT,CALGDPPYWGIRGGYTDKLIF
NA,TRDJ1,TRDD2,TRDV1,TGTGCTCTTGGGGCTTCCTTCCTAACGGAGAGGGAACCCCTGTACACCGATAAACTCATCTTT,CALGASFLTEREPLYTDKLIF
NA,TRDJ1,NA,TRDV1,TGTGCTCTTGGGGAGCTTACCCCGCCTTTCCCCGACACCGATAAACTCATCTTT,CALGELTPPFPDTDKLIF
NA,TRDJ1,TRDD3,TRDV1,TGTGCTCTTGGGGAACGACGGACTCTCCGTGGGGGACCCGCTTCGTACACCGATAAACTCATCTTT,CALGERRTLRGGPASYTDKLIF
few,TRDJ1,TRDD3,TRDV1,TGTGCTCTTGGGTCCGCTCCCACAGTTACTGGGGGTAACGATAAACTCATCTTT,CALGSAPTVTGGNDKLIF
NA,TRDJ1,TRDD3,TRDV1,TGTGCTCTTGGGGGACCCTGGGGTGGGGGATATCCTTATGATAAACTCATCTTT,CALGGPWGGGYPYDKLIF
few,TRDJ1,TRDD3,TRDV1,TGTGCTCTTGGGGCCATTCCTTCCCGTACTGGGGGACTACTCGGTAAACTCATCTTT,CALGAIPSRTGGLLGKLIF
NA,TRDJ1,TRDD3,TRDV1,TGTGCTCTTGGGGAACTATTTTGTACTGGGGGATACACGGACACCGATAAACTCATCTTT,CALGELFCTGGYTDTDKLIF
few,TRDJ1,TRDD3,TRDV1,TGTGCTCTTGGGTCGTCCACCTTCCTACCCTACCTTACTGGGGGATACGCGGGTGGCGATAAACTCATCTTT,CALGSSTFLPYLTGGYAGGDKLIF
NA,TRDJ1,NA,TRDV1,TGTGCTCTTGGGGTCACTTCCTACGTAGACTGGGGCGCCGATAAACTCATCTTT,CALGVTSYVDWGADKLIF
few,TRDJ1,TRDD3,TRDV1,TGTGCTCTTGGGAATCGGCCTTCCCAACTCAATCAGTACTGGGGGCTGGATGGGGGCGATAAACTCATCTTT,CALGNRPSQLNQYWGLDGGDKLIF
NA,TRDJ1,TRDD3,TRDV1,TGTGCTCTTGGGGAAGGGATACGGCCCGATAAACTCATCTTT,CALGEGIRPDKLIF
NA,TRDJ1,NA,TRDV1,TGTGCTCTTGGGGAAAATGTTCTAGAGCTCGTTCCCTATCCACCCAATAAACTCATCTTT,CALGENVLELVPYPPNKLIF
few,TRDJ1,NA,TRDV1,TGTGCTCTTGGGGGGGACTTCCTACTGGGGGGAAAACTCATCTTT,CALGGDFLLGGKLIF
NA,TRDJ1,NA,TRDV1,TGTGCTCTTGGGTCGCCTTCCTACTTGGTACTGGGGGGTAACACCGATAAACTCATCTTT,CALGSPSYLVLGGNTDKLIF
NA,TRDJ1,NA,TRDV1,TGTGCTCTTGGGGAACCTAGGGGAGCTTCCTACCTCCCGGGGGATGCGTACACCGATAAACTCATCTTT,CALGEPRGASYLPGDAYTDKLIF
few,TRDJ1,NA,TRDV1,TGTGCTCTTGGGTCCCCTACCCGCCTTCTCACCTGGGTGGCCGATAAACTCATCTTT,CALGSPTRLLTWVADKLIF
few,TRDJ1,NA,TRDV1,TGTGCTCTTGGGGAACTACCTCCTGACGACTATTCGGGGAGGGACCACCGGACCGATAAACTCATCTTT,CALGELPPDDYSGRDHRTDKLIF
NA,TRDJ1,NA,TRDV1,TGTGCTCTTGGGGAACTAGTGTCCGCCCTACTCTGCTTTCTGGAGTACACCGATAAACTCATCTTT,CALGELVSALLCFLEYTDKLIF
few,TRDJ1,TRDD3,TRAV29/DV5,TGTGCAGCAAGCCCCCAGGGGATCCTACGGGCTTGGGGGATACTTCTACGGGGGTGGTACACCGATAAACTCATCTTT,CAASPQGILRAWGILLRGWYTDKLIF
NA,TRDJ1,TRDD3,TRDV1,TGTGCTCTTGGGGAACGGTTGGGATACATTCTCGGCCGACCCCCTTTACTGGACCAACCATACACCGATAAACTCATCTTT,CALGERLGYILGRPPLLDQPYTDKLIF
NA,TRDJ1,TRDD3,TRDV1,TGTGCTCTTGGGGAACGGGGCGTACTGGGGTTCGATAAACTCATCTTT,CALGERGVLGFDKLIF
NA,TRDJ1,TRDD3,TRDV2,TGTGCCTGTGACACCGGGGAGGAATTGGGGGATATGGTATCCACCGATAAACCCATCTTT,CACDTGEELGDMVSTDKPIF
NA,TRDJ1,NA,TRDV1,TGTGCTCTTGGGGTACCGTCACCATGGCCTTCCTACAGTTTTAGACTGGGGGACACCGATAAACTCATCTTT,CALGVPSPWPSYSFRLGDTDKLIF
few,TRDJ1,NA,TRDV1,TGTGCTCTTGGGGAACCTCAGGGCTCTTCCTACGTTGGGGATACCGGGACCGATAAACTCATCTTT,CALGEPQGSSYVGDTGTDKLIF
NA,TRDJ1,TRDD3,TRDV1,TGTGCTCTTGGGGAAATGGCCCTTCCTACGGCTCAAACTGGGGGATACGCCGTGGGTCCCACCGATAAACTCATCTTT,CALGEMALPTAQTGGYAVGPTDKLIF
NA,TRDJ1,TRDD3,TRDV1,TGTGCTCTTGGGGAACTAAGGCTAAACTTTGCTGGGGGATACTCCTCGTACGATAAACTCATCTTT,CALGELRLNFAGGYSSYDKLIF
few,TRDJ1,TRDD3,TRDV1,TGTGCTCTTGGGGACCCACCTTCCTCCTCTAGTACTGGGGGATGCACCGATAAACTCATCTTT,CALGDPPSSSSTGGCTDKLIF
few,TRDJ1,TRDD3,TRDV1,TGTGCTCTTGGGGCTTCCGCCCACTATAAGACCTACTGGGGGATACCCGATAAACTCATCTTT,CALGASAHYKTYWGIPDKLIF
NA,TRDJ1,NA,TRDV3,TGTGCCTTTCTTCTATTAAATCACGCCCCATACACCGATAAACTCATCTTT,CAFLLLNHAPYTDKLIF
few,TRDJ1,TRDD3,TRDV1,TGTGCTCTTGGTCATGCCTGGGGGATTCCGAAGTACACCGATAAACTCATCTTT,CALGHAWGIPKYTDKLIF
few,TRDJ1,NA,TRDV2,TGTGCCTGTGACTCTAACGCGGGGGAGAAACTCATCTTT,CACDSNAGEKLIF
NA,TRDJ1,TRDD3,TRDV1,TGTGCTCTTGGGGAAATGGGACCAACGTACTGGGGGATAGGTTCGAGGCTCATCTTT,CALGEMGPTYWGIGSRLIF